This T cell receptor beta chain emerged from a study of Tregs in tolerant kidney transplant recipients. Method: immunoSEQ multiplex PCR; TCRdb's copy keeps in-frame clones and lacks some. The sample has about 66,000 clones; around nine tenths are singletons. Remarks on this clone: Its antigen is unidentified.

Notes on the study in general: Tregs expanded with activated donor B cells seemed most donor-specific.

Unstimulated regulatory T cells (CD4+CD25+CD127-), CD4+CD25- non-regulatory cells, CD4 and CD8 cells were FACS-sorted from thawed PBMCs. CDR3 length: 15 residues. Germline V gives CDR1 MNHEY, CDR2 SMNVEV (reference sequence). Here the sequenced sample was CD8+ T cells from blood, taken before the transplant. The chain has TRBV27 and TRBJ2-5; 8 nucleotides align to TRBD1. The end of the DNA aligns better with TRBJ2-7, so the J call may be wrong. The sequence came from a human donor who received a combined kidney and bone marrow transplant. The CDR3 DNA is TGTGCCAGCAGTTTTGGGTCCAGGGGGCTGAACGAGCAGTACTTC. This codes for CASSFGSRGLNEQYF.